This T cell receptor (beta chain) was sequenced during a study of blood T cell repertoires in COVID-19. Background on the study: The United States, Italy and Spain were the sources of the acute and convalescent COVID-19 samples. T cells, B-cell-depleted T cells, or PBMCs supplied cDNA or gDNA.

The repertoire was sequenced with immunoSEQ multiplex PCR; TCRdb's copy has only in-frame clones and lacks some. Here the sample spans 140,000 or so clones, under 90% being singletons. Germline CDR1 and CDR2: SEHNR and FQNEAQ (reference sequence). V was shortened by 3 bases and J by 4 bases, with 9 bases between the two germline ends. The CDR3 runs 13 residues. Up to 2 weeks before entering the study, exposed participants had met a COVID-19 case. The gene calls are TRBV7-9 and TRBJ1-2; D unresolved. This receptor was taken from a woman between 18 and 30 years old who had been exposed to COVID-19. The sequencing sample was made of PBMCs or T cells enriched from blood (not recorded which). CDR3 bases: TGTGCCAGCAGCTTCGGGAGGGCCTATGGCTACACCTTC. Protein: CASSFGRAYGYTF.